This T cell receptor beta chain was captured in a study of long-term antiretroviral therapy in people with HIV. Findings of the study overall: Diversity remained lower than transplant donor controls, even though it increased after ART. Clones expanded before ART dominated the repertoire at all time points.

It was version v3.0 of the immunoSEQ assay that was run at survey level. Profiling relied on immunoSEQ multiplex PCR, and the TCRdb table lists in-frame clones only, not all of them. The sample yields some 22,000 clones, roughly 88% seen once. This clone has only one observation. Its target is not known. The CDR3 sequence is 14 residues long. V was pared by 5 bases and J by 0 bases, with 1 base of the junction left unmatched. Germline CDR1 reads LNHDA; CDR2 reads SQIVND (reference sequence). V usage is TRBV19 and J usage is TRBJ1-3; 7 bases line up with TRBD1. This clonotype was sampled from a man between 60 and 70 years old with HIV. This material consisted of unsorted PBMCs, taken 0.6 years after starting antiretroviral therapy. The CDR3 DNA sequence: TGTGCCAGTAGTCCAGGGGGCTCTGGAAACACCATATATTTT. Protein: CASSPGGSGNTIYF.